This T cell receptor (beta chain) was recovered during a study of blood T cells in healthy people across ages. Combining a sample-barcoded 5' primer with a J-beta primer mix, a second PCR ran for about 6 to 12 cycles. MiXCR, run by TCRdb on the 5' RACE reads, gives a single entry per CDR3 protein. The profile covers 780,000 or so distinct CDR3 sequences, with roughly 50% appearing a single time and approximately 40% taken by the ten largest. There are a few counts of this clonotype. Its antigen is unidentified. The CDR3 extends over 14 amino acids. Looked up from germline, CDR1 is MNHEY and CDR2 is SVGEGT. With 7 bases removed from V and 5 bases from J, the gap between germline ends came to 17 bases. Broader study findings: Diversity of TCR beta per million T cells declined in a roughly linear way with age. Reliance upon unsorted PBMCs precluded definitive naive versus antigen-experienced comparison.

The donors, aged roughly 6 to 95, were healthy Caucasians from Russia. The sequencing sample was made of blood. The chain carries TRBV6-2 or TRBV6-3 and TRBJ2-5; D is perhaps TRBD1 (7 bases). This sequence originates from a man at least 80 years old in good health. The chain's CDR3 is CASTERRGRETQYF. As DNA, the CDR3 is TGTGCCAGCACCGAGAGGAGGGGGCGGGAGACCCAGTACTTC.